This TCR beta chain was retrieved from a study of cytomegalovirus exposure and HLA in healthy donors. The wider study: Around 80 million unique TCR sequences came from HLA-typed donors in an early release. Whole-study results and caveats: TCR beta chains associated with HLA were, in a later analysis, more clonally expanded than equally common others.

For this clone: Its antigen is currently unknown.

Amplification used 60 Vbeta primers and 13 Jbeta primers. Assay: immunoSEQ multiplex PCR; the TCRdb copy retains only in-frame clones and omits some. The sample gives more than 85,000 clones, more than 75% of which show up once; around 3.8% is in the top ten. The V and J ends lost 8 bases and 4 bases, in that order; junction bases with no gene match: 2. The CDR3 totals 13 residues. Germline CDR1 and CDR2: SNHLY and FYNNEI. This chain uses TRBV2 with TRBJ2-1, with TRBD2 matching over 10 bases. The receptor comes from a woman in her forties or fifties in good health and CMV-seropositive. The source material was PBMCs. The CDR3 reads CASYSGRYNEQFF. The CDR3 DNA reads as TGTGCCAGCTATAGCGGGAGGTACAATGAGCAGTTCTTC.